These 21 T cell receptor beta chains came from one sample sequenced in a study of blood T cells in healthy people across ages. Combining a sample-barcoded 5' primer with a J-beta primer mix, a second PCR ran for about 7 to 11 cycles. TCRdb used MiXCR to reprocess the 5' RACE reads, holding one entry per CDR3 protein. The sample carries around 870,000 distinct CDR3 sequences, around 30% recorded once. Specimen: blood. The receptor set was obtained from a woman of 80 years or more in good health.

This chain links TRBV28 with TRBJ2-7; D is uncertain. V was pared by 4 bases and J by 9 bases, with 13 bases between. CDR3 size: 12 residues. Germline V gene lookup returns CDR1 MDHEN and CDR2 SYDVKM. CDR3 sequence reads: CASSSQLLVQYF. The CDR3 coding sequence is TGTGCCAGCAGTTCGCAGTTGCTCGTGCAGTACTTC.

The gene calls are TRBV20-1 and TRBJ1-5, with D perhaps TRBD1 (6 bases). Trimming left V 0 bases short and J 0 bases short, with 12 bases between. CDR3 length: 16 residues. Germline lookup yields CDR1 DFQATT and CDR2 SNEGSKA (reference sequence). CDR3 nucleotides: TGCAGTGCTAGAGAGGGGGCAGATTATAGCAATCAGCCCCAGCATTTT. Protein sequence: CSAREGADYSNQPQHF.

The chain carries TRBV11-2 and TRBJ2-5, with 9 bases aligning to TRBD1. Matching the DNA end better, TRBJ2-7 makes the J call doubtful. In germline, CDR1 is SGHAT, CDR2 FQNNGV. The CDR3 consists of 18 residues. CDR3 sequence: CASSPLNRGTGQTYEQYF. CDR3 coding DNA: TGTGCCAGCAGCCCCCTCAACCGGGGGACAGGGCAAACCTACGAGCAGTACTTC.

The CDR3: CASSPLGGVPKNIQYF. The CDR3, as DNA: TGTGCCAGCAGCCCCCTCGGGGGGGTACCTAAAAACATTCAGTACTTC. The J gene is TRBJ2-4, the V gene TRBV11-2; 8 nucleotides line up with TRBD2. The CDR3 contains 16 residues. Germline loops: CDR1 SGHAT, CDR2 FQNNGV. V shed 5 bases, J shed 4 bases, and the junction held 10 bases outside the gene matches.

This clonotype came up a few times. This rearrangement joins TRBV9 to TRBJ2-7; perhaps D is TRBD1 or TRBD2 (5 bases each). Germline V lookup: CDR1 SGDLS, CDR2 YYNGEE. Trimming stripped 3 bases from V and 7 bases from J, with 14 bases between. The CDR3 length is 13 residues. The CDR3 DNA reads as TGTGCCAGCAGCGCCTACGAGGGGCGGGAGCAGTACTTC. It yields the protein CASSAYEGREQYF.

The J gene is TRBJ1-2, the V gene TRBV11-2, with a possible D match to TRBD1 (5 bases). CDR1 is SGHAT and CDR2 is FQNNGV in the germline V gene. Trimming removed 4 bases from V and 3 bases from J, with 9 bases in between. The CDR3 has 13 amino acids. CDR3 sequence: CASSSSRDYGYTF. The CDR3 bases are TGTGCCAGCAGCTCAAGCAGGGACTATGGCTACACCTTC. Complete variable domain (other parts from reference TRBV11-2 and TRBJ1-2): EAGVAQSPRYKIIEKRQSVAFWCNPISGHATLYWYQQILGQGPKLLIQFQNNGVVDDSQLPKDRFSAERLKGVDSTLKIQPAKLEDSAVYLCASSSSRDYGYTFGSGTRLTVV.

This clonotype was observed at least ten times. The J gene is TRBJ2-3, the V gene TRBV5-1; possible D gene TRBD1, 6 bases. This CDR3 region has 15 residues. V was pared by 0 bases and J by 2 bases, with 10 bases between. The V gene's germline CDR1 is SGHRS and CDR2 YFSETQ. The CDR3 DNA reads TGCGCCAGCAGCTTGGGCAACAGGGCCACAGATACGCAGTATTTT. Translation: CASSLGNRATDTQYF.

This rearrangement joins TRBV7-9 to TRBJ1-3; D may be TRBD1 (5 bases). This CDR3 is 15 amino acids long. V shed 4 bases and J shed 0 bases, with 10 bases lying between them. The germline V gene encodes CDR1 SEHNR and CDR2 FQNEAQ (reference sequence). The CDR3 DNA is TGTGCCAGCAGCTCATCAGGGCACTCTGGAAACACCATATATTTT. Encoded protein: CASSSSGHSGNTIYF.

This clonotype was detected ten times or more. The chain couples TRBV4-2 to TRBJ2-3; D tentatively reads TRBD1 or TRBD2 (5 bases each). V gave up 8 bases and J gave up 8 bases, with 17 bases separating them. This CDR3 has 13 amino acids. Germline CDR1 and CDR2: LGHNA and YNFKEQ. The CDR3 reads CASSGDRTGTQYF. CDR3 nucleotides: TGTGCCAGCTCCGGGGACCGCACGGGTACGCAGTATTTT.

This sequence joins TRBV4-1 and TRBJ1-5; possible D gene TRBD1, 6 bases. Germline-derived CDR1 and CDR2 are MGHRA and YSYEKL. V gave up 1 base and J gave up 2 bases, with 15 bases separating them. The CDR3 runs 17 residues. The CDR3 DNA reads as TGCGCCAGCAGCCAAGTTGGCGTGGGGGGCCGCAATCAGCCCCAGCATTTT. Its protein is CASSQVGVGGRNQPQHF.

This clonotype came up many times. The chain uses TRBV7-9 and TRBJ2-5, with D perhaps TRBD2 (6 bases). The CDR3 runs 15 residues. The germline gives CDR1 SEHNR, CDR2 FQNEAQ (reference sequence). V lost 3 bases and J lost 2, with 13 bases in between. The CDR3 DNA reads as TGTGCCAGCAGCTTTCGGGGGTTTGGTCAAGAGACCCAGTACTTC. Amino acids: CASSFRGFGQETQYF.

This clonotype was detected a few times. The chain employs TRBV4-3 and TRBJ1-1; tentative D call: TRBD1 (6 bases). V lost 4 bases and J 5 bases, leaving 14 bases between the germline ends. CDR3 length equals 14 residues. Germline CDR1 and CDR2: LGHNA and YSLEER. CDR3 loop: CASSPRGVRTEAFF. The CDR3 nucleotides are TGCGCCAGCAGCCCAAGGGGGGTCAGAACTGAAGCTTTCTTT.

On this clonotype: A much larger clone sits a single nucleotide away, making a read error possible. This chain joins TRBV6-2 or TRBV6-3 and TRBJ2-7; D is unresolved. Germline CDR1 MNHEY, CDR2 SVGEGT. This CDR3 is 13 amino acids long. Trimming removed 6 bases from V and 1 base from J, with 10 bases in between. CDR3 residues: CASRDASSYEQYF. Written as DNA, the CDR3 is TGTGCCAGCAGGGACGCGAGTTCCTACGAGCAGTACTTC.

This clonotype has a handful of counts. V usage is TRBV27 and J usage is TRBJ1-2; tentative D call: TRBD1 (5 bases). The CDR3 runs to 13 residues. V was clipped by 3 bases and J by 8 bases, with 13 bases between them. CDR1 is MNHEY, CDR2 SMNVEV, per germline (reference sequence). The CDR3 bases are TGTGCCAGCAGTTTTGAAGGGGCAGCGGGCTACACCTTC. Amino acids: CASSFEGAAGYTF.

This clonotype was recorded many times. V is TRBV3-1 and J is TRBJ2-4, with D possibly TRBD1 on 5 matching bases. V was shortened by 1 base and J by 9 bases, with 10 bases between the two germline ends. Germline V gene lookup returns CDR1 LGHDT and CDR2 YNNKEL (reference sequence). The CDR3 length is 13 residues. CDR3 region: CASSQAGPSIQYF. In nucleotides, the CDR3 is TGTGCCAGCAGCCAAGCAGGGCCTAGCATTCAGTACTTC.

V usage is TRBV29-1 and J usage is TRBJ1-3, with 11 bases fitting TRBD1. The CDR3 is 13 residues long. Per the germline V gene, CDR1 is SQVTM and CDR2 is ANQGSEA. Trimming removed 3 bases from V and 9 bases from J; junction bases left unmatched: 4. CDR3 coding DNA: TGCAGCGTTGACGGGACAGGGGGTGGCACCATATATTTT. Protein sequence: CSVDGTGGGTIYF.

This clonotype was recorded at least ten times. This chain joins TRBV10-3 and TRBJ2-3; 12 bases are shared with TRBD1. The J segment lost 2 bases and the V segment lost 10 bases, leaving 4 bases of the junction unmatched. This CDR3 region has 14 residues. Germline CDR1 ENHRY, CDR2 SYGVKD. CDR3 amino acids: CATSGQGATDTQYF. CDR3 nucleotides: TGTGCCACCTCGGGACAGGGGGCCACAGATACGCAGTATTTT.

This clonotype has more than one count but fewer than ten. J is TRBJ2-3 and V is TRBV24-1; D may be TRBD1 (6 bases). The V end was cut by 4 bases, the J end by 5 bases, with 12 bases between. Germline V gives CDR1 KGHDR, CDR2 SFDVKD. The CDR3 is 14 amino acids. CDR3 bases: TGTGCCACCAGTGAGTCCACAGGGAGAGATACGCAGTATTTT. This codes for CATSESTGRDTQYF.

The V and J genes are TRBV18 and TRBJ1-1, with TRBD1 as a possible D gene (5 bases). Germline assignment: CDR1 KGHSH and CDR2 LQKENI. The V gene lost 2 bases and the J gene lost 0 bases, with 10 bases spanning the gap. CDR3 length equals 15 residues. The chain's CDR3 is CASSPIQTVNTEAFF. Written as DNA, the CDR3 is TGTGCCAGCTCACCAATCCAGACAGTGAACACTGAAGCTTTCTTT.

This clonotype came up many times. The rearrangement joins TRBV6-6 to TRBJ2-1; the match to TRBD1 covers 11 bases. The CDR3 covers 15 residues. V lost 5 bases, J lost 6 bases, and 6 bases stayed unmatched. Germline-derived CDR1 and CDR2 are MNHNY and SVGAGI (reference sequence). The CDR3 region is CASSRPGQGVNEQFF. CDR3 sequence (DNA): TGTGCCAGCAGTCGCCCGGGACAGGGGGTCAATGAGCAGTTCTTC.

A single count supports this clonotype. A much larger clonotype is one base distant, so this may be a read error. The chain employs TRBV12-3 or TRBV12-4 and TRBJ2-1; no definite D call. The DNA end favors TRBJ2-7, so the J call may be wrong. There are 14 residues in the CDR3. This chain's CDR3 is CASRGMSSYNEQYF. The CDR3 bases are TGTGCCAGCAGGGGAATGAGCTCCTACAATGAGCAGTACTTC.